The 7 T cell receptor beta chains presented below share a single source sample, sequenced in a study of hypomethylating agent response in myelodysplastic syndrome. Only in-frame clones appear in the TCRdb table, and some are missing; sequencing was by immunoSEQ multiplex PCR. The sample has approximately 5,500 clones, 82% seen once. The sample was bone marrow, taken before or after starting hypomethylating agent treatment for myelodysplastic syndrome (not recorded which). The receptors derive from a human donor with myelodysplastic syndrome.

This clone was observed a handful of times. This chain uses TRBV2 with TRBJ2-7, with D perhaps matching TRBD2 (7 bases). V was pared by 3 bases and J by 3 bases, with 18 bases between. The CDR3 covers 16 residues. Germline V gene lookup returns CDR1 SNHLY and CDR2 FYNNEI. The CDR3 region has the DNA TGTGCCAGCAGTGAGCAGGGGACTACCAAGCGCTACGAGCAGTACTTC. Encoded protein: CASSEQGTTKRYEQYF.

V is TRBV11-2 and J is TRBJ2-4; TRBD2 is a possible D gene (5 bases). Germline V gene sequence: CDR1 SGHAT, CDR2 FQNNGV. The CDR3 covers 12 residues. V was cut by 6 bases and J by 13 bases, with 16 bases left in between. CDR3 nucleotides: TGTGCCAGCAGTCACTTCGGACTGGCGCAGTACTTC. This encodes CASSHFGLAQYF.

This sequence joins TRBV10-1 and TRBJ1-5; D gene uncertain. Per the germline V gene, CDR1 is WNHNN and CDR2 is SYGVQD (reference sequence). The CDR3 is 13 residues long. Trimming pared 2 bases from V and 5 bases from J, leaving 7 bases between. The CDR3 spells CASSETGYQPQHF. DNA for the CDR3: TGCGCCAGCAGTGAGACCGGTTATCAGCCCCAGCATTTT.

The V and J genes are TRBV5-6 and TRBJ2-6; D gene uncertain. From germline, CDR1 is SGHDT and CDR2 YYEEEE. With 4 bases removed from V and 4 bases from J, the gap between germline ends came to 21 bases. The CDR3 is made up of 18 amino acids. The CDR3 loop reads CASSPVVRRSTGANVLTF. CDR3 nucleotide sequence: TGTGCCAGCAGCCCGGTCGTACGGCGCTCTACCGGGGCCAACGTCCTGACTTTC.

This clone was observed once. This chain's CDR3 is CASSFSGSDTQYF. As DNA, the CDR3 is TGTGCCAGCAGCTTCAGCGGATCAGATACGCAGTATTTT. V is TRBV5-4 and J is TRBJ2-3; tentative D call: TRBD2 (5 bases). The CDR3 loop spans 13 amino acids. CDR1 is SGHNT, CDR2 YYREEE, per germline (reference sequence). The V end was cut by 2 bases, the J end by 4 bases, with 8 bases between.

The gene calls are TRBV27 and TRBJ1-1, with D unclear. Trimming stripped 6 bases from V and 3 bases from J, with 8 bases between. Germline V gene data show CDR1 as MNHEY and CDR2 as SMNVEV (reference sequence). The CDR3 loop spans 12 amino acids. The CDR3 here is CASRGTDTEAFF. DNA of the CDR3: TGTGCCAGCAGGGGTACGGACACTGAAGCTTTCTTT.

V gene TRBV27 combines with J gene TRBJ1-5; D is uncertain. Germline V CDR1 and CDR2: MNHEY, SMNVEV (reference sequence). Trimming cost V 0 bases and J 6 bases, with 6 bases left between them. The CDR3 runs to 13 residues. DNA for the CDR3: TGTGCCAGCAGTTTATCGATCGGTCAGCCCCAGCATTTT. This codes for CASSLSIGQPQHF.